This T cell receptor beta chain was found in a study of T cell repertoires in cytomegalovirus infection. About the study: It was the public TCR beta signatures that indicated both CMV infection and matching HLA type.

This CDR3 comprises 18 residues. Germline assignment: CDR1 LNHDA and CDR2 SQIVND (reference sequence). V gave up 7 bases and J gave up 1 base; unmatched junction bases: 12. Study-wide results and caveats: Ex vivo responses were dominated by HLA-C-restricted CMV-specific TCR beta clonotypes.

Using its own MiXCR run on the reads, TCRdb lists one record per CDR3 protein. The sample consists of a few hundred thousand distinct CDR3 sequences, less than 9.5% of them appearing once. This clonotype has a count of ten or more. What it recognizes is unknown. Sequenced input: PBMCs. The TCR sequence derives from a human donor in good health (CMV status not recorded). Some clones in this sample may be carry-over from other donors' samples. V is TRBV19 and J is TRBJ2-1, with 11 nucleotides matching TRBD2. CDR3 sequence (DNA): TGTGCCAGTACCAAGGTAGCGGGAGGGCTTACGTCCTACAATGAGCAGTTCTTC. It is translated as CASTKVAGGLTSYNEQFF.